This T cell receptor beta chain stems from a study of blood T cell repertoires in COVID-19. Study-wide context: Material from acute and convalescent COVID-19 was sourced from the United States, Italy and Spain.

Per the authors' pipeline: Reference gene primer amplification gave nucleated cell count estimates. Generated by immunoSEQ multiplex PCR, the TCRdb table keeps only in-frame clones and is missing some. V, J and clone size are taken as reported in that table, and D and trimming were inferred from the DNA itself. The data show about 100,000 clones, with roughly 79% seen just once and 4.5% to 5.5% held by the top ten. Germline V gene data show CDR1 as SGHRS and CDR2 as YFSETQ. The CDR3 contains 16 residues. J gave up 0 bases and V 0 bases, and 4 bases lay outside the gene matches. The receptor was isolated from a man older than 75 with COVID-19, enrolled during active disease. The chain uses TRBV5-1 and TRBJ2-3; 7 nucleotides align to TRBD2. The sequencing input was peripheral blood. In DNA, the CDR3 is TGCGCCAGCAGCTTGGACCCGCGGGGGAGCACAGATACGCAGTATTTT. It encodes CASSLDPRGSTDTQYF.